This record covers a single T cell receptor (beta chain). The sample belongs to a study of blood T cell repertoires in COVID-19. Only in-frame clones appear in the TCRdb table, and some are missing; sequencing was by immunoSEQ multiplex PCR. The sample includes about 50,000 clones, roughly 90% of them seen just once. The TCR originated in a human donor in a cohort sampled during active COVID-19. The material sequenced was peripheral blood.

CDR3 region: CASSVAGSDEKLFF. CDR3 coding DNA: TGTGCCAGCAGTGTGGCGGGATCAGATGAAAAACTGTTTTTT. V usage is TRBV2 and J usage is TRBJ1-4; D gene unclear. CDR1 is SNHLY, CDR2 FYNNEI, per germline. The CDR3 is 14 amino acids. Trimming left V 4 bases short and J 6 bases short, with 12 bases between. The full variable domain, in which reference TRBV2 and TRBJ1-4 provide the parts outside the CDR3, is EPEVTQTPSHQVTQMGQEVILRCVPISNHLYFYWYRQILGQKVEFLVSFYNNEISEKSEIFDDQFSVERPDGSNFTLKIRSTKLEDSAMYFCASSVAGSDEKLFFGSGTQLSVL.